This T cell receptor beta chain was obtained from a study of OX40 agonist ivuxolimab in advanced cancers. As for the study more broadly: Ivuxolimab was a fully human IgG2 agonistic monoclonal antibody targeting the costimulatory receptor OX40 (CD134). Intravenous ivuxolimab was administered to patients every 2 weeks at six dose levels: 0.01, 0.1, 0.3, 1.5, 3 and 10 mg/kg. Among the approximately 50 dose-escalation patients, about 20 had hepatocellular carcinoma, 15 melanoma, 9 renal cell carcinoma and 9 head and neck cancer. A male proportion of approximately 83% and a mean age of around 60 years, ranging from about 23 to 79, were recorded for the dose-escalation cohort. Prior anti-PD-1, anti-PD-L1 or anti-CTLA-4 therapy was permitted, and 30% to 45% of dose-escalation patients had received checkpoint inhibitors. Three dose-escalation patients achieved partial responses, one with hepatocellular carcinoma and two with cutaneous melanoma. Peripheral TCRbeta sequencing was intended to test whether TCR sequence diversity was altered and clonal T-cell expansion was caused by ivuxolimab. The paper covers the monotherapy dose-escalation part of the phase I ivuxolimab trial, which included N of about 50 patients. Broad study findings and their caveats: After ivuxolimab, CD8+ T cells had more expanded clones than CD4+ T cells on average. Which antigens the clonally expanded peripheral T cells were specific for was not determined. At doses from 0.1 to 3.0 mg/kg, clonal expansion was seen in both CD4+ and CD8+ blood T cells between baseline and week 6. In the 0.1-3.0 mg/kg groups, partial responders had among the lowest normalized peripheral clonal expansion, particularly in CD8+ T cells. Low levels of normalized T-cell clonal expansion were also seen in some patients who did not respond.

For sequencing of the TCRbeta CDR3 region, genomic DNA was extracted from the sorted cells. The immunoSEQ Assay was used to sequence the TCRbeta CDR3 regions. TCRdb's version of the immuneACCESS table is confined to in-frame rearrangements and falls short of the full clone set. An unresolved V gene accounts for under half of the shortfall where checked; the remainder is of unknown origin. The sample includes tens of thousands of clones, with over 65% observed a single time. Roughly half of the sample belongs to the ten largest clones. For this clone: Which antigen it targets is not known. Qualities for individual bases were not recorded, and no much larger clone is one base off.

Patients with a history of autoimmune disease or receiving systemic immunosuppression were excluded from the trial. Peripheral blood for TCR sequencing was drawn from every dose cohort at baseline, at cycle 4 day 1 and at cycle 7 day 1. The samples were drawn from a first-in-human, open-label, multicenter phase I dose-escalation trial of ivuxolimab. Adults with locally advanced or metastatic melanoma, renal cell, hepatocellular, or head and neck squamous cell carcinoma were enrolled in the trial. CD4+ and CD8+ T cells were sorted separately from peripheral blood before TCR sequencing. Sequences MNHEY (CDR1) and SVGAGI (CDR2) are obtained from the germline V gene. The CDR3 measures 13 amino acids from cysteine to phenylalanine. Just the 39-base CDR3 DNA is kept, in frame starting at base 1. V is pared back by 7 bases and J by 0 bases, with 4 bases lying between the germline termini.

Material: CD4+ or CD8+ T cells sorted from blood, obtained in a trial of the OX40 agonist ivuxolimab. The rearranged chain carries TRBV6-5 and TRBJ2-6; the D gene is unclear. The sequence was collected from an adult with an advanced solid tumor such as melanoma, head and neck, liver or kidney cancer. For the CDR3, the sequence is CASTVSGANVLTF. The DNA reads TGTGCCAGCACCGTCTCTGGGGCCAACGTCCTGACTTTC.